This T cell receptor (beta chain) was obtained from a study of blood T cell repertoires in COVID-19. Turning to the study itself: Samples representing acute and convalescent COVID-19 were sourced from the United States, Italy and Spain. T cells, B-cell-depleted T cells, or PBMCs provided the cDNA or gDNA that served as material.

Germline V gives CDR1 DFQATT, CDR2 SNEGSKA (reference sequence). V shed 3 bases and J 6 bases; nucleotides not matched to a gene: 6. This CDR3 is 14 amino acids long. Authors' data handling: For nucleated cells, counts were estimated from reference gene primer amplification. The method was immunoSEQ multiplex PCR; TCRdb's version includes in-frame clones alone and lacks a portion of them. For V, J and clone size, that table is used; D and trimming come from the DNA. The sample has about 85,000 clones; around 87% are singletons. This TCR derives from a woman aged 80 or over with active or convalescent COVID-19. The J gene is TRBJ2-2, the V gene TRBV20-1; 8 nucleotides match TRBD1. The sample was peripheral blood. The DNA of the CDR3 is TGCAGTGCTAGTCAGACAGGGGTGGCCGGGGAGCTGTTTTTT. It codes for CSASQTGVAGELFF.